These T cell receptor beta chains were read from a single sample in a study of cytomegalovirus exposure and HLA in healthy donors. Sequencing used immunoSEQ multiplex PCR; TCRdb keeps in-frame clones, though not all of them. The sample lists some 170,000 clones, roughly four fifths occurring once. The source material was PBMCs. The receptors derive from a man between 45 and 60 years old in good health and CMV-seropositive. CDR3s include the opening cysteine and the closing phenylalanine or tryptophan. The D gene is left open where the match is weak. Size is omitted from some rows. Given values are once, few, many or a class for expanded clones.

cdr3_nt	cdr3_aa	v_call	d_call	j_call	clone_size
TGTGCCAGCTCACCCGGGACTCAATACGAGCAGTACTTC	CASSPGTQYEQYF	TRBV18	NA	TRBJ2-7	NA
TGTGCCAGTAAGGAGGGCAATCAGCCCCAGCATTTT	CASKEGNQPQHF	TRBV19	NA	TRBJ1-5	NA
TGCGCCAGCAGCCCCTCGGGGGGGGCGAAATACAATGAGCAGTTCTTC	CASSPSGGAKYNEQFF	TRBV5-1	TRBD2	TRBJ2-1	NA
TGTGCCAGCAGCCCACGACCGGGGACTAGCGGGGGTAACATTCAGTACTTC	CASSPRPGTSGGNIQYF	TRBV9	TRBD2	TRBJ2-4	NA
TGTGCCAGCAGCAAAGGACAGAATAACTATGGCTACACCTTC	CASSKGQNNYGYTF	TRBV5-4	NA	TRBJ1-2	NA
TGTGCCAGCAGCCCCCAGGGGGGCAGTTTCTACGAGCAGTACTTC	CASSPQGGSFYEQYF	TRBV9	NA	TRBJ2-7	NA
TGTGCCAGTAGTAGCAGACAGGGGGCGAATGAAGCTTTCTTT	CASSSRQGANEAFF	TRBV19	TRBD1	TRBJ1-1	NA
TGTGCCAGCAGCTCCAGCGGGGGGGCTTACAATGAGCAGTTCTTC	CASSSSGGAYNEQFF	TRBV13	TRBD2	TRBJ2-1	NA
TGCGCCCGCAGCTTTAGCGGAGAGAACACTGAAGCTTTCTTT	CARSFSGENTEAFF	TRBV5-1	NA	TRBJ1-1	NA
TGCAGCGTTGATCCACAGGGGGCGGTCGGCTACACCTTC	CSVDPQGAVGYTF	TRBV29-1	TRBD1	TRBJ1-2	NA
TGTGCCAGTAGTATAGACAGAGCGTACACTGAAGCTTTCTTT	CASSIDRAYTEAFF	TRBV19	NA	TRBJ1-1	NA
TGCGCCAGCAGCCAAGTACGGGGGGCTGATAGTGCAGATACGCAGTATTTT	CASSQVRGADSADTQYF	TRBV4-3	NA	TRBJ2-3	NA
TGTGCCAGTAGCTCGGGACAGGGGTATATGTACTTC	CASSSGQGYMYF	TRBV6-1	TRBD1	TRBJ2-7	NA
TGTGCCAGCAGTGCCTACAGGGACGAGACCCAGTACTTC	CASSAYRDETQYF	TRBV25-1	NA	TRBJ2-5	NA
TGCGCCAGCAGCCAAGATTTAGCCGGGGGGGCCCGAAATGAGCAGTTCTTC	CASSQDLAGGARNEQFF	TRBV4-1	TRBD2	TRBJ2-1	NA
TGTGCCAGCAGTGACCCTACAGGGTTTAGCTCCTACGAGCAGTACTTC	CASSDPTGFSSYEQYF	TRBV6-1	NA	TRBJ2-7	NA
TGTGCCAGCAGCTTGAAAGTGTGGGGGAGCGGGGGGCGAGAGACCCAGTACTTC	CASSLKVWGSGGRETQYF	TRBV5-4	TRBD2	TRBJ2-5	NA
TGTGCCAGCAGCGGAACCGCAGGGGGCTATGAGACCCAGTACTTC	CASSGTAGGYETQYF	TRBV9	TRBD1	TRBJ2-5	NA
TGTGCCACCTGGTACAGGGGCACTGAAGCTTTCTTT	CATWYRGTEAFF	TRBV5-4	TRBD1	TRBJ1-1	NA
TGCGCCAGCAGCGCCAGCGGGTCTTACACGGGAAACACCATATATTTT	CASSASGSYTGNTIYF	TRBV5-1	NA	TRBJ1-3	few
TGTGCCAGCAGCGTAGGGGACAGGTTAATCGGGAACATTCAGTACTTC	CASSVGDRLIGNIQYF	TRBV9	TRBD1	TRBJ2-4	NA
TGTGCCAGCAGTCCCGGACTAGCGGTCACAGATACGCAGTATTTT	CASSPGLAVTDTQYF	TRBV27	TRBD2	TRBJ2-3	NA
TGTGCCAGCAGCTTAAGGGCAGGGGTCGAATACGAGCAGTACTTC	CASSLRAGVEYEQYF	TRBV7-6	NA	TRBJ2-7	NA
TGCGCCAGCAGCTTAGGCGGACAGCGCTCTTCCGAGCAGTACTTC	CASSLGGQRSSEQYF	TRBV5-1	NA	TRBJ2-7	NA
TGTGCCAGCAGTATGAGACTAACTGACAATGAGCAGTTCTTC	CASSMRLTDNEQFF	TRBV2	NA	TRBJ2-1	NA
TGTGCCAGCAGCTTGGCCGGGGGGGACACCATATATTTT	CASSLAGGDTIYF	TRBV5-4	NA	TRBJ1-3	NA
TGCGCCAGCAGCCTAGGACAGGTCCCCGCCACAGATACGCAGTATTTT	CASSLGQVPATDTQYF	TRBV5-1	TRBD1	TRBJ2-3	NA
TGTGCCAGCAGCTTAGTCAGCTACAGGGGGCGTTTTGGAAACACCATATATTTT	CASSLVSYRGRFGNTIYF	TRBV7-2	TRBD1	TRBJ1-3	NA
TGTGCCAGCAGTGATCGGGGTGGGACAGAGCAGTTCTTC	CASSDRGGTEQFF	TRBV25-1	NA	TRBJ2-1	NA
TGTGCCAGTAGTAGACAGGGTGACACTGAAGCTTTCTTT	CASSRQGDTEAFF	TRBV19	TRBD1	TRBJ1-1	few
TGTGCCAGTAGTATAGGGACAGGGGCCTACGAGCAGTACTTC	CASSIGTGAYEQYF	TRBV19	TRBD1	TRBJ2-7	NA
TGTGCCAGTAGTATGGACACCGGGACAGGGGAACAGCCCCAGCATTTT	CASSMDTGTGEQPQHF	TRBV19	TRBD1	TRBJ1-5	NA
TGTGCCATCAGTGAGTCGGGGCAGGAGAACACTGAAGCTTTCTTT	CAISESGQENTEAFF	TRBV10-3	NA	TRBJ1-1	NA
TGTGCCAGCAGTTCCTACCCGGCAGGGCCCACCGGGGAGCTGTTTTTT	CASSSYPAGPTGELFF	TRBV27	NA	TRBJ2-2	NA
TGCGCCAGCAGCCAAGGTGAGGGCGGACCCGGGACTAATGAAAAACTGTTTTTT	CASSQGEGGPGTNEKLFF	TRBV4-3	NA	TRBJ1-4	NA
TGTGCCATCAGGGGACAGGCCTACGAGCAGTACTTC	CAIRGQAYEQYF	TRBV10-3	TRBD1	TRBJ2-7	NA
TGCAGCGTTGAGTTACTGTATGGCTACACCTTC	CSVELLYGYTF	TRBV29-1	NA	TRBJ1-2	few
TGTGCCAGCAGTTTCCTCGGGGATACGCAGTATTTT	CASSFLGDTQYF	TRBV5-4	NA	TRBJ2-3	NA
TGTGCCACCAGCCGGGACAGGGGTTTTCCTGGAGCTTTCTTT	CATSRDRGFPGAFF	TRBV15	TRBD1	TRBJ1-1	NA
TGTGCCAGCAGCCGAGATCCGGGACTAGCGAACAATGAGCAGTTCTTC	CASSRDPGLANNEQFF	TRBV4-2	TRBD2	TRBJ2-1	NA